A selection of T cell receptor beta chains follows, all from one sample in a study of T cell responses to AZD1222 COVID-19 vaccine. Assay: immunoSEQ multiplex PCR; the TCRdb copy retains only in-frame clones and omits some. The data hold 110,000 or so clones, with 75% to 95% observed a single time. Sequencing used peripheral blood, obtained 28 days after the second dose of the MenACWY control vaccine. The source is an adult who received the MenACWY meningococcal vaccine as a control. CDR3s include the opening cysteine and the closing phenylalanine or tryptophan. A D gene is named only where the DNA matches it firmly. Clone size, where shown, is once, few, many, or a class for clones that have expanded.

.	TRBV12-3/TRBV12-4	TRBJ2-5	.	TGTGCCAGCAGTTTAAACAGGTGGGAGACCCAGTACTTC	CASSLNRWETQYF
.	TRBV9	TRBJ1-4	.	TGTGCCAGCAGCGTCGAAACAGGGCTAGGAAATGAAAAACTGTTTTTT	CASSVETGLGNEKLFF
.	TRBV3-1/TRBV3-2	TRBJ2-2	.	TGTGCCAGCAGCCAAGATCATGGGGCCGGGGAGCTGTTTTTT	CASSQDHGAGELFF
.	TRBV9	TRBJ2-7	TRBD2	TGTGCCAGCAGCGTAGTAGGACTAGCGGCCTTTAAGGGCGACGAGCAGTACTTC	CASSVVGLAAFKGDEQYF
.	TRBV27	TRBJ2-1	TRBD1	TGTGCCAGCAGACCCTTGGGGACAGGGCTTCTTGAGCAGTTCTTC	CASRPLGTGLLEQFF
.	TRBV6-1	TRBJ2-6	.	TGTGCCAGCAGTGAATCGTTCTCTGGGGCCAACGTCCTGACTTTC	CASSESFSGANVLTF
.	TRBV19	TRBJ2-3	TRBD1	TGTGCCAGTAGTATAGGGGTAGGGGGCTATTCGGATACGCAGTATTTT	CASSIGVGGYSDTQYF
.	TRBV28	TRBJ2-7	.	TGTGCCAGCTCTAGTCCAGGGGGGTTCTACGAGCAGTACTTC	CASSSPGGFYEQYF
.	TRBV3-1/TRBV3-2	TRBJ1-1	.	TGTGCCAGCAGCCAAGATTTGAGGTACACTGAAGCTTTCTTT	CASSQDLRYTEAFF
.	TRBV4-2	TRBJ1-5	.	TGTGCCAGCAGCCAAGGGGCAGAAGGGACTCAGCCCCAGCATTTT	CASSQGAEGTQPQHF
.	TRBV28	TRBJ2-5	TRBD1	TGTGCCAGCAGCCTTGCCGGGACAGGGCAAGAGACCCAGTACTTC	CASSLAGTGQETQYF
.	TRBV28	TRBJ2-7	TRBD2	TGTGCCAGCAGTTTAACACTAGCGGGGTACGAGCAGTACTTC	CASSLTLAGYEQYF
.	TRBV27	TRBJ2-1	.	TGTGCCAGCCCGGGGGAGGCAGGGACCTACAATGAGCAGTTCTTC	CASPGEAGTYNEQFF
.	TRBV11-3	TRBJ2-2	.	TGTGCCAGCAGCTTAGAAACTCACAAGGGGCTGAACACCGGGGAGCTGTTTTTT	CASSLETHKGLNTGELFF
.	TRBV5-1	TRBJ2-1	TRBD2	TGCGCCAGCAGGACTAGCGGGAGCCGCAATGAGCAGTTCTTC	CASRTSGSRNEQFF
.	TRBV5-1	TRBJ2-5	.	TGCGCCAGCAGCTTGGACGGGATTGACGCGGAGACCCAGTACTTC	CASSLDGIDAETQYF
once	TRBV5-4	TRBJ2-1	TRBD2	TGTGCCAGCAGCTTCCCCCAAATAGCGGGAACCTCCTACAATGAGCAGTTCTTC	CASSFPQIAGTSYNEQFF
.	TRBV5-4	TRBJ2-3	TRBD2	TGTGCCAGCACCCTAGCGGGGCGGGAGGGCCGGGGTGGTACGCAGTATTTT	CASTLAGREGRGGTQYF
few	TRBV7-2	TRBJ2-7	.	TGTGCCAGCAGCTTTGGGGACCACTCCTACGAGCAGTACTTC	CASSFGDHSYEQYF
few	TRBV29-1	TRBJ2-1	.	TGCAGCGGAGCAAACACGGGTGCATGGAATGAGCAGTTCTTC	CSGANTGAWNEQFF
.	TRBV11-2	TRBJ1-6	.	TGTGCCAGCAGCTTAGTTTTATATTCACCCCTCCACTTT	CASSLVLYSPLHF
.	TRBV4-1	TRBJ1-2	.	TGCGCCAGCAGCCAAGAGGGATACTCTAGTGGCTACACCTTC	CASSQEGYSSGYTF
.	TRBV28	TRBJ1-4	.	TGTGCCAGCAGTCCCCCTGAGGGAGAAAAACTGTTTTTT	CASSPPEGEKLFF
.	TRBV18	TRBJ1-2	.	TGTGCCAGCTCACCCTCAGGGAACTATGGCTACACCTTC	CASSPSGNYGYTF